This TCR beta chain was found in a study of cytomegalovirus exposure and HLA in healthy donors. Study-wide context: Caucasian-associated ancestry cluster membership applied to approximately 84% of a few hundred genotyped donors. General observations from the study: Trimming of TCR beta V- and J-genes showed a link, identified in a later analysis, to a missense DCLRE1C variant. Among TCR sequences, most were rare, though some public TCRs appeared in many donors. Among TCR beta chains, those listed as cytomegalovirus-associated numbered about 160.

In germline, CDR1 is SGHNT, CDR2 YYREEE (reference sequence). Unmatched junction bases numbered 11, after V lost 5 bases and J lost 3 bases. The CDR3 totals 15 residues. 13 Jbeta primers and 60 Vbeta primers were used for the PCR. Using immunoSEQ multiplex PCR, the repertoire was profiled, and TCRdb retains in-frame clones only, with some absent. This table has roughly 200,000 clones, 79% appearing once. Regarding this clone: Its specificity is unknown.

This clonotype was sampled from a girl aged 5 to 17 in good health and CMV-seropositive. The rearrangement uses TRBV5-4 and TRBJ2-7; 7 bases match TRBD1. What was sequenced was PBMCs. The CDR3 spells CASSLGPGQSYEQYF. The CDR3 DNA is TGTGCCAGCAGTCTAGGGCCGGGACAGAGCTACGAGCAGTACTTC.